This T cell receptor (beta chain) was recorded in a study of shared clonotypes between healthy human individuals (dated by TCRdb to about 2020). Background for the entire study: The cohort comprised a couple of women and a few men aged 18 to 49 years. For each donor, CD4 naive and CD4 memory were each given three plates, CD8 naive was given two plates, and CD8 memory was given one plate. To estimate repertoire size and how much clonotypes are shared between individuals, the study performed deep sequencing of blood TCR repertoires from roughly five healthy adults. To increase sequencing depth and limit assay-specific biases, TCR repertoire library preparation and sequencing were carried out by different laboratories using diverse techniques. Each donor's leukapheresis produced roughly between roughly 0.85 and 9.5 billion PBMCs. On the study overall, not on this receptor specifically: Even with the large sequencing depth, rarefaction of the sorted-subset datasets indicated that sequencing was incomplete. Sharing across a handful of donors was observed for about 5% of naive CD4, 3% to 4% of naive CD8, 2% to 2.5% of memory CD4, and about 0.4% of memory CD8 clonotypes. Based on pairwise subsampling, the degree of clonotype sharing among donors was expected to be affected by sequencing depth. Only blood was sampled, and tissue TCR repertoires likely differ from those in blood. Clonotypes shared by all four sorted-subset donors showed higher generation probabilities than non-shared clonotypes. Because the study included a small number of donors, the genetic and exposure-history diversity represented was limited. Naive subsets generally had larger estimated clonotype richness than memory subsets did.

Via the germline V gene, CDR1 is SQVTM and CDR2 ANQGSEA. The germline ends are 13 bases apart after V is trimmed by 4 bases and J by 3 bases. The CDR3, cysteine through phenylalanine, is 13 amino acids long. CDR3 DNA is the only sequence kept; it has 39 bases, read in frame from the first base. Using the deep immunoSEQ assay, TCR CDR3 regions were amplified from genomic DNA by multiplex PCR. Extracted genomic DNA from each cell subset was distributed evenly across all wells of several immunoSEQ 96-well plates, and each plate was treated as a replicate. For sorted subsets, each replicate PCR was loaded with about 200 ng genomic DNA, equivalent to 25,000 to 35,000 T cell genomes. The purified libraries were quantified using a Qubit 3.0 fluorometer, sized with a Bioanalyzer 2100, and then quantified again using the KAPA Library Quantification kit. A separate single-read 150-cycle Illumina NextSeq 550 flow cell was used to sequence each immunoSEQ 96-well plate. The paper's processing steps were these. Because the immunoSEQ output included only junctional sequences and no quality scores, the filtering could not be the same as the filtering used for full-length reads. Sequences were annotated with PyIR, a Python wrapper for IgBLAST v1.9, using IMGT germline references to assign V/J genes and CDR3. Any read was removed if the V/J assignment was weak (E-value above 1e-6), the CDR3 was missing, or the read contained stop codons, out-of-frame junctions, or ambiguous translated residues. A V3J clonotype was defined by an identical inferred V gene, J gene, and CDR3 amino acid sequence. To compute the percentage overlap between repertoires, the number of shared unique clonotypes was divided by the size of the smaller repertoire. Three approaches were used to assess repertoire richness: RTK rarefaction, the Chao1 estimator, and Recon v2.1 estimates of unobserved clonotypes. For all TCRbeta clonotypes obtained by the gDNA method from several donors, generation probabilities were computed with OLGA. The source is immuneACCESS, and TCRdb retained only in-frame sequences with V and J called. Part of the clones is not carried over; for the studies checked, unresolved V genes explain less than half of this, and the remainder is unexplained. V and J calls and clone size are copied from that table; D and trimming were computed from the DNA. This sample lists 2 million to 2.5 million clones; less than 95% were detected once. The ten most abundant clones make up roughly 1% of the sample.

CD8 naive samples were obtained by positive selection for CCR7 among CD45RO-negative cells, yielding a CD45RA+CCR7+ population from which TemRA cells were excluded. Donors were healthy HIV-negative adults with no recently reported acute infections or vaccinations. Every donor was a Caucasian adult living in Nashville, Tennessee, USA. Blood was collected by leukapheresis, and PBMCs were isolated by Ficoll-Histopaque density gradient centrifugation and then cryopreserved in liquid nitrogen vapor phase. Analytical flow cytometry was used to check the purity and quantity of every magnetically sorted T cell population. Each sorted fraction had its genomic DNA isolated and then quantified by UV absorbance on a Nanodrop 2000c. Turning to this clone: Its antigen target is currently unknown. Base qualities are not at hand, and no much larger clone is one base apart.

Recombination connected TRBV29-1 to TRBJ2-7, with TRBD2 as a weak D call on 5 bases. The receptor was isolated from a man aged 18 to 30 in good health. Input material: naive CD8+ T cells sorted from blood. The cell subset or site label here, explained by the study, means: CD45RA+CCR7+. In nucleotides, the sequence is TGCAGCGTTGGGAGCGGAAGTTTCTACGAGCAGTACTTC. Translated, it gives CSVGSGSFYEQYF.